The next 21 T cell receptor beta chains were all read from a single sample in a study of T cells in Graves' hyperthyroidism and ophthalmopathy. Researchers took RNA transcripts and amplified the TCR beta CDR3 regions from them. During a first-round RT-PCR of the TCR CDR3, the HTBI primer set was used. TCRdb passed the multiplex PCR reads through MiXCR, listing each CDR3 protein once. The data show 500,000 to 650,000 distinct CDR3 sequences, over 45% seen once. What was sequenced was peripheral blood or thyroid tissue (not recorded which). The receptors stem from an adult woman with Graves' disease, either hyperthyroidism or ophthalmopathy (not recorded which).

This clonotype has at least ten counts. V gene TRBV7-2 combines with J gene TRBJ2-7; D gene unclear. Germline values: CDR1 SGHTA, CDR2 FQGNSA. The V end was cut by 5 bases, the J end by 2 bases, with 10 bases between. CDR3 length: 13 amino acids. The CDR3 sequence is CASSPGRTYEQYF. CDR3 DNA sequence: TGTGCCAGCAGCCCCGGGCGTACCTACGAGCAGTACTTC.

This chain links TRBV9 with TRBJ1-3, with D hard to call. CDR1 is SGDLS, CDR2 YYNGEE, per germline. The length of the CDR3 is 18 residues. Trimming shortened V by 0 bases and J by 0 bases, and 16 bases separated the two germline ends. The CDR3 protein is CASSVASVSVYSGNTIYF. The CDR3 nucleotides are TGTGCCAGCAGCGTAGCTTCTGTGAGTGTCTACTCTGGAAACACCATATATTTT.

This clonotype was seen a few times. The J gene is TRBJ2-5, the V gene TRBV6-6, with no clear D. V was shortened by 6 bases and J by 2 bases, with 19 bases between the two germline ends. The CDR3 runs 16 residues. Germline CDR1 and CDR2: MNHNY and SVGAGI (reference sequence). CDR3 residues: CASRDTSSLPQETQYF. CDR3 in DNA: TGTGCCAGCAGAGACACAAGTTCTCTCCCTCAAGAGACCCAGTACTTC.

In this sample, this clonotype turned up once. The chain joins TRBV29-1 to TRBJ1-1; TRBD1 matches 8 bases. Germline lookup yields CDR1 SQVTM and CDR2 ANQGSEA. This CDR3 is 13 amino acids long. V lost 8 bases, J lost 8 bases, and 13 bases stayed unmatched. The CDR3 coding sequence is TGCAGCACCAGTCCGACAGGGGAAAGAGAAGCTTTCTTT. It encodes CSTSPTGEREAFF. Looking up the rest from reference TRBV29-1 and TRBJ1-1 gives the full variable domain: SAVISQKPSRDICQRGTSLTIQCQVDSQVTMMFWYRQQPGQSLTLIATANQGSEATYESGFVIDKFPISRPNLTFSTLTVSNMSPEDSSIYLCSTSPTGEREAFFGQGTRLTVV.

V gene TRBV12-3 or TRBV12-4 combines with J gene TRBJ1-2, with D uncertain. This CDR3 has 13 residues. Deletions cut 2 bases from V and 6 bases from J, with 10 bases between. CDR3 loop: CASSLIDRDGYTF. The DNA for the CDR3 is TGTGCCAGCAGTTTAATCGACCGAGATGGCTACACCTTC.

This clonotype was counted a few times. The chain carries TRBV30 and TRBJ1-1; TRBD1 matches 12 bases. V dropped 2 bases and J dropped 6; count of bases not matched to a gene: 10. Per germline, CDR1 GTSNPN and CDR2 SVGIG (reference sequence). The CDR3 has 16 residues. CDR3 sequence reads: CAWSFPLGQGAAEAFF. CDR3 DNA sequence: TGTGCCTGGAGTTTCCCCCTGGGACAGGGGGCCGCTGAAGCTTTCTTT.

This clonotype turned up a few times. V is TRBV7-8 and J is TRBJ1-2; the D gene is possibly TRBD1 (6 bases). This CDR3 is 15 amino acids long. The germline gives CDR1 SGHVS, CDR2 FQNEAQ. Trimming took 5 bases from V and 1 from J, leaving 14 bases between them. CDR3 nucleotides: TGTGCCAGCAGCCACCGGGACAACTATAACTATGGCTACACCTTC. Its translation is CASSHRDNYNYGYTF.

Only one count was recorded for this clonotype. V usage is TRBV7-9 and J usage is TRBJ1-2, with D maybe TRBD1 (5 bases). The V end lost 1 base, the J end lost 8 bases, and 11 bases lay between the germline ends. CDR3 length: 13 amino acids. Germline V gives CDR1 SEHNR, CDR2 FQNEAQ (reference sequence). CDR3: CASSLGQLFGYTF. The CDR3 nucleotides read TGTGCCAGCAGCTTAGGACAGCTCTTCGGCTACACCTTC.

This chain links TRBV29-1 with TRBJ1-2; 8 bases map to TRBD1. The J segment lost 8 bases and the V segment lost 7 bases, leaving 9 bases of the junction unmatched. Germline CDR1 SQVTM, CDR2 ANQGSEA. CDR3 length equals 12 residues. DNA of the CDR3: TGCAGCGGAGAAACAGGGGGGAGCGGCTACACCTTC. It yields the protein CSGETGGSGYTF.

V usage is TRBV20-1 and J usage is TRBJ2-5; 10 nucleotides line up with TRBD2. CDR3 length: 16 residues. Germline CDR1 reads DFQATT; CDR2 reads SNEGSKA (reference sequence). With 0 bases clipped from V and 4 bases from J, the junction kept 8 bases outside the gene matches. CDR3 residues: CSARDQRGGRLETQYF. As DNA, the CDR3 is TGCAGTGCTAGAGATCAGCGGGGGGGCCGGTTAGAGACCCAGTACTTC.

The chain employs TRBV28 and TRBJ2-5; D might be TRBD1 or TRBD2, each matching 6 bases. Trimming cost V 2 bases and J 3 bases, with 13 bases left between them. Germline assignment: CDR1 MDHEN and CDR2 SYDVKM. The CDR3 is 15 amino acids. CDR3 residues: CASSLLGGGEETQYF. For the CDR3, the DNA is TGTGCCAGCAGTTTACTGGGGGGCGGGGAAGAGACCCAGTACTTC. The whole variable domain, filled in from reference TRBV28 and TRBJ2-5, reads DVKVTQSSRYLVKRTGEKVFLECVQDMDHENMFWYRQDPGLGLRLIYFSYDVKMKEKGDIPEGYSVSREKKERFSLILESASTNQTSMYLCASSLLGGGEETQYFGPGTRLLVL.

This clonotype was seen at least ten times. This chain links TRBV10-3 with TRBJ2-2, with 7 bases aligning to TRBD2. Germline trimming cut 7 bases from V and 0 bases from J; bases unmatched to any gene: 8. This CDR3 is 16 amino acids long. CDR1 is ENHRY and CDR2 is SYGVKD in the germline V gene. CDR3 residues: CAINPGRNANTGELFF. For the CDR3, the DNA is TGTGCCATCAACCCCGGGAGGAACGCGAACACCGGGGAGCTGTTTTTT.

This clonotype occurred many times. The V call is TRBV7-8, the J call TRBJ2-2; D call uncertain. The CDR3 length is 11 residues. The V end was cut by 8 bases, the J end by 6 bases, with 7 bases between. CDR1 SGHVS and CDR2 FQNEAQ come from the germline V gene. The CDR3 DNA reads TGTGCCAGCTACAAGGCCGGGGAGCTGTTTTTT. Translating gives CASYKAGELFF.

This clonotype was detected a few times. This chain connects TRBV12-3 or TRBV12-4 to TRBJ2-7, with TRBD1 matching 8 bases. The CDR3 is 13 residues long. Trimming removed 8 bases from V and 7 bases from J; junction bases left unmatched: 10. DNA for the CDR3: TGTGCCAGCTCCCCCGGGACAGGACAGGAGCAGTACTTC. Encoded protein: CASSPGTGQEQYF.

The chain uses TRBV29-1 and TRBJ2-1, with D maybe TRBD2 (6 bases). V was shortened by 2 bases and J by 6 bases, with 8 bases between the two germline ends. Germline V gives CDR1 SQVTM, CDR2 ANQGSEA. The CDR3 loop spans 12 amino acids. This chain's CDR3 is CSVERDSNEQFF. CDR3 DNA: TGCAGCGTTGAACGGGACTCCAATGAGCAGTTCTTC.

V and J are TRBV7-9 and TRBJ2-7, with 7 bases fitting TRBD1. Germline V gene lookup returns CDR1 SEHNR and CDR2 FQNEAQ (reference sequence). The CDR3 contains 13 residues. Losses at the gene ends were 5 bases for V and 6 bases for J; bases not matched to a gene: 7. CDR3 in amino acids: CASSRQGLREQYF. The CDR3 DNA sequence: TGTGCCAGCAGCCGACAGGGTTTACGCGAGCAGTACTTC.

This clonotype has ten or more counts. This chain joins TRBV7-9 and TRBJ1-6, with D unclear. The length of the CDR3 is 15 residues. Germline CDR1 is SEHNR and CDR2 is FQNEAQ (reference sequence). V was shortened by 3 bases and J by 2 bases, with 8 bases between the two germline ends. CDR3 protein: CASSFTDTYNSPLHF. CDR3 DNA: TGTGCCAGCAGCTTTACAGATACCTATAATTCACCCCTCCACTTT.

The chain uses TRBV19 and TRBJ1-1, with D possibly TRBD1 on 6 matching bases. Trimming took off 4 bases at V and 4 bases at J, with 19 bases between the two ends. CDR1 and CDR2 (germline): LNHDA, SQIVND (reference sequence). CDR3 length: 16 amino acids. The CDR3 DNA sequence: TGTGCCAGTAGTACTGCCCCGGGGGCGTGGAGCACTGAAGCTTTCTTT. This translates into CASSTAPGAWSTEAFF.

V gene TRBV6-4 combines with J gene TRBJ1-5, with D perhaps TRBD1 (5 bases). Trimming cost V 6 bases and J 4 bases, with 16 bases left between them. Germline V CDR1 and CDR2: MRHNA, SNTAGT. The CDR3 is 15 amino acids. The CDR3 DNA is TGTGCCAGCAGCAGGGACCCTGGGGTTAATCAGCCCCAGCATTTT. It encodes CASSRDPGVNQPQHF.

To note about this clonotype: Sequence at one end of the junction differs from germline and may be a read error. This chain joins TRBV10-3 and TRBJ1-3, with TRBD1 as a possible D gene (6 bases). From germline, CDR1 is ENHRY and CDR2 SYGVKD. CDR3 length: 12 residues. The DNA for the CDR3 is TGCGCCATCACAGGGAATGGAAACGCCATATATTTT. This translates into CAITGNGNAIYF.

This clonotype was seen at least ten times. This chain uses TRBV5-1 with TRBJ1-5; D remains unclear. The CDR3 contains 13 residues. V lost 0 bases and J 9 bases, leaving 10 bases between the germline ends. The V gene's germline CDR1 is SGHRS and CDR2 YFSETQ. In nucleotides, the CDR3 is TGCGCCAGCAGCTTGGGTGTTAATAGGCCCCAGCATTTT. Its protein product is CASSLGVNRPQHF. Together with reference TRBV5-1 and TRBJ1-5, the CDR3 gives the full variable domain: KAGVTQTPRYLIKTRGQQVTLSCSPISGHRSVSWYQQTPGQGLQFLFEYFSETQRNKGNFPGRFSGRQFSNSRSEMNVSTLELGDSALYLCASSLGVNRPQHFGDGTRLSIL.